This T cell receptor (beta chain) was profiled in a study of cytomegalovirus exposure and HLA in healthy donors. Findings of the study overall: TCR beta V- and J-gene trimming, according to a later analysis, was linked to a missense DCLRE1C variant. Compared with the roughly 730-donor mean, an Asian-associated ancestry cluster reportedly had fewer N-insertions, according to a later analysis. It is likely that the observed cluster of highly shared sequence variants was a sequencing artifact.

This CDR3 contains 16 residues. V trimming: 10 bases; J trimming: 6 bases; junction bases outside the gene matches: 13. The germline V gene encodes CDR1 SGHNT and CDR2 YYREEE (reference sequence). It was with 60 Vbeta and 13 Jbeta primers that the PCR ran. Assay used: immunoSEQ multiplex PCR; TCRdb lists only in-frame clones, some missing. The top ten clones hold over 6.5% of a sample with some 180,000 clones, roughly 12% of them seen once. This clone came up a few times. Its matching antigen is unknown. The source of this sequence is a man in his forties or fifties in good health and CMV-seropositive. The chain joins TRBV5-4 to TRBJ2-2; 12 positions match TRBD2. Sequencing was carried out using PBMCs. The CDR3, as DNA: TGTGCCGGAAGTCTCGGGGCTAGCGGGGGGGCCGGGGAGCTGTTTTTT. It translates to CAGSLGASGGAGELFF.